The clone carrying this TCR beta chain was detected only a few times. Its cognate antigen is unknown. Trimming cost V 0 bases and J 9 bases; bases outside gene matches: 5. The CDR3 is made up of 13 amino acids. Per the germline V gene, CDR1 is DFQATT and CDR2 is SNEGSKA (reference sequence). This record comes from a study of T cells in Graves' hyperthyroidism and ophthalmopathy. Study-level background: Peripheral blood was acquired at first diagnosis, ahead of any therapy whatsoever.

Clinicians diagnosed patients from clinical symptoms, serum thyroxine and TRAb, thyroid ultrasound and orbital computed tomography. Amplified regions were TCR beta CDR3 sequences from RNA transcripts. First-round RT-PCR targeting the TCR CDR3 was performed with the HTBI primer set. TCRdb reprocessed the multiplex PCR reads via MiXCR and lists one record per CDR3 protein. This sample has hundreds of thousands of distinct CDR3 sequences; more than 11% occur once, and the top ten carry just under 25%. General study findings and limits: In validation, the model predicted ophthalmopathy. These predictions came a median approximately 6.5 months before onset.

V is TRBV20-1 and J is TRBJ2-3, with TRBD1 matching over 8 bases. Sequencing used blood. This receptor was identified in a woman in her 30s with Graves' hyperthyroidism. In DNA, the CDR3 is TGCAGTGCTAGAGACCAACAGGGGGGAACGCAGTATTTT. This sequence encodes CSARDQQGGTQYF.